A selection of T cell receptor beta chains follows, all from one sample in a study of graft-versus-host responses after intestinal transplantation. Measured with immunoSEQ multiplex PCR; TCRdb has only the in-frame clones, and not every one. This sample carries about 51,000 clones, roughly 90% of them seen once, and the ten largest clones take approximately 0.56%. Their specific antigens are unknown. The sequencing used unstimulated CD4+ T cells sorted from spleen or lymph node cells, collected before transplant. These receptor sequences come from a human donor who was the organ donor for an intestinal transplant. CDR3s include the opening cysteine and the closing phenylalanine or tryptophan. The D gene is left open where the match is weak. Clone size, where shown, is once, few, many, or a class for clones that have expanded.

v_call	clone_size	j_call	d_call	cdr3_length	cdr3_aa	cdr3_nt
TRBV28	once	TRBJ1-1	TRBD1	15	CASSDPRTGDTEAFF	TGTGCCAGCAGTGACCCCCGGACAGGGGACACTGAAGCTTTCTTT
TRBV28	.	TRBJ2-3	.	15	CASSPTPTVTDTQYF	TGTGCCAGCAGTCCCACCCCGACTGTCACAGATACGCAGTATTTT
TRBV28	.	TRBJ1-2	TRBD1	17	CASSLGSGQGRGDGYTF	TGTGCCAGCAGCCTGGGATCCGGACAGGGCCGGGGAGATGGCTACACCTTC
TRBV6-6	once	TRBJ2-3	TRBD1	14	CASRRQGSTDTQYF	TGTGCCAGCAGGCGACAGGGTAGCACAGATACGCAGTATTTT
TRBV11-2	.	TRBJ2-7	.	14	CASSLTSGVNEQYF	TGTGCCAGCAGCCTGACTTCGGGGGTAAACGAGCAGTACTTC
TRBV28	.	TRBJ1-2	TRBD1	15	CASSATPGTGTQDTF	TGTGCCAGCAGTGCGACTCCCGGGACAGGAACCCAGGACACCTTC
TRBV4-2	.	TRBJ2-1	.	16	CASSQDEILGGNEQFF	TGTGCCAGCAGCCAAGATGAGATTCTTGGGGGGAATGAGCAGTTCTTC
TRBV28	.	TRBJ1-1	TRBD1	16	CASSPGTESMNTEAFF	TGTGCCAGCAGTCCCGGGACAGAATCAATGAACACTGAAGCTTTCTTT
TRBV25-1	.	TRBJ1-1	.	11	CASSSRGRAFF	TGTGCCAGCAGTTCTCGGGGGAGAGCTTTCTTT
TRBV7-6	.	TRBJ1-2	.	15	CASSPRAGEDYGYTF	TGTGCCAGCAGCCCCCGGGCGGGCGAGGACTATGGCTACACCTTC
TRBV15	.	TRBJ2-2	TRBD1	14	CATRVTGLAGELLF	TGTGCCACCAGGGTGACAGGGCTGGCCGGGGAGCTGCTTTTT
TRBV28	once	TRBJ2-1	TRBD2	16	CASSLDLAGGTNEQFF	TGTGCCAGCAGCTTAGATCTAGCGGGAGGGACAAATGAGCAGTTCTTC
TRBV28	.	TRBJ1-2	.	14	CASTGAGPLGGYTF	TGTGCCAGCACAGGGGCAGGTCCTTTGGGTGGCTACACCTTC
TRBV2	.	TRBJ1-1	TRBD1	13	CASSWTGGTEAFF	TGTGCCAGCAGTTGGACAGGGGGCACTGAAGCTTTCTTT
TRBV28	.	TRBJ2-2	.	13	CASTIRQAGELFF	TGTGCCAGCACAATTAGGCAGGCCGGGGAGCTGTTTTTT
TRBV30	.	TRBJ2-7	.	15	CAWSALVGTNYEQYF	TGTGCCTGGAGTGCCTTGGTTGGGACAAATTACGAGCAGTACTTC
TRBV7-2	.	TRBJ2-3	.	14	CASSLDRSTDTQYF	TGTGCCAGCAGCTTAGACAGATCCACAGATACGCAGTATTTT
TRBV5-1	.	TRBJ2-7	TRBD1	18	CASSLGPRQGSFPYEQYF	TGCGCCAGCAGCTTAGGCCCCAGACAGGGGTCTTTTCCCTACGAGCAGTACTTC
TRBV5-1	.	TRBJ2-5	TRBD2	15	CASSLSGGREETQYF	TGCGCCAGCAGCTTGAGCGGGGGTCGGGAAGAGACCCAGTACTTC
TRBV7-9	.	TRBJ2-3	.	14	CASSVRGREDTQYF	TGTGCCAGCAGCGTGAGGGGGCGGGAAGATACGCAGTATTTT
TRBV28	.	TRBJ1-1	.	16	CASSLSHFTGNSEAFF	TGTGCCAGCAGTTTATCCCACTTTACAGGGAACTCTGAAGCTTTCTTT
TRBV18	.	TRBJ1-1	.	16	CASSPEEAGGNTEAFF	TGTGCCAGCTCACCAGAGGAGGCAGGCGGGAACACTGAAGCTTTCTTT
TRBV4-1	.	TRBJ2-5	TRBD1	15	CASSPGQTLQETQYF	TGCGCCAGCAGCCCGGGACAGACTCTACAAGAGACCCAGTACTTC
TRBV29-1	once	TRBJ2-2	.	14	CSARGAANTGELFF	TGCAGCGCCAGGGGAGCCGCGAACACCGGGGAGCTGTTTTTT
TRBV5-1	.	TRBJ1-2	.	11	CATSDSYGYTF	TGCGCCACCTCAGACAGCTATGGCTACACCTTC
TRBV11-2	.	TRBJ1-5	.	13	CASSPDRAQPQHF	TGTGCCAGCAGCCCAGACAGAGCTCAGCCCCAGCATTTT